The source of this T cell receptor beta chain is a study of blood T cell repertoires in COVID-19. The wider study: Sources were T cells, B-cell-depleted T cells, or PBMCs; the material itself was cDNA or gDNA.

As handled by the study authors: Nucleated cell counts were estimated from reference gene primer amplification. TCRdb's copy holds only in-frame clones and misses some; the assay was immunoSEQ multiplex PCR. The DNA was the basis for D and trimming; V, J and clone size are from that table. In the table there are 200,000 to 250,000 clones, roughly 80% of which are singletons. Trimming took 0 bases from V and 3 from J; bases not matched to a gene: 6. The CDR3 totals 15 residues. Germline CDR1 and CDR2: GTSNPN and SVGIG (reference sequence). J is TRBJ2-5 and V is TRBV30, with 8 bases lining up with TRBD1. This TCR was sampled from a woman aged 60-70 years with acute or convalescent COVID-19. Source material: peripheral blood. CDR3 sequence: CAWSVWTGIEETQYF. The CDR3, as DNA: TGTGCCTGGAGTGTCTGGACAGGGATAGAAGAGACCCAGTACTTC.